This T cell receptor (beta chain) derives from a study of cytomegalovirus exposure and HLA in healthy donors. In the study overall: Prior work identified about 120 million unique TCR beta sequences in around 170 million T cells. Counted in an early data release were about 85 million unique TCRs from HLA-typed donors. Overall study findings and caveats: HLA alleles were associated with around 17,000 TCR beta sequences in a later analysis at 0.05 false discovery rate. Indistinguishability led to the exclusion of some V segments, TRBV6-2 and TRBV6-3 included.

Details on this clone: Antigen specificity is unknown.

The PCR contained 60 Vbeta and 13 Jbeta primers. Only in-frame clones appear in the TCRdb table, and some are missing; sequencing was by immunoSEQ multiplex PCR. The profile shows 200,000 to 250,000 clones, 70% to 90% of them singletons. V was clipped by 2 bases and J by 4 bases; unmatched bases: 3. CDR1 is SGHTA, CDR2 FQGTGA, per germline. The CDR3 consists of 15 residues. The TCR comes from a girl aged 2 to 10 in good health and CMV-seronegative. This chain uses TRBV7-3 with TRBJ2-5; TRBD1 matches 11 bases. Sequencing was carried out using PBMCs. CDR3 amino acids: CASSLGGTGGETQYF. The DNA for the CDR3 is TGTGCCAGCAGCTTAGGGGGGACAGGGGGAGAGACCCAGTACTTC.